This T cell receptor (beta chain) stems from a study of a mutant IDH1 vaccine in newly diagnosed glioma. The time point here: baseline, week 1 (first vaccination visit). Treatment given: pre-vaccination baseline after standard-of-care therapy. Measured with immunoSEQ multiplex PCR; TCRdb has only the in-frame clones, and not every one. The data show about 92,000 clones, with about four fifths seen just once and 6% to 9.5% held by the top ten. With V trimmed by 6 bases and J by 0 bases, 13 bases remained unmatched. CDR1 and CDR2 (germline): SGHTA, FQGNSA. This CDR3 has 18 amino acids. The rearrangement links TRBV7-2 to TRBJ2-4, with 8 bases lining up with TRBD1. Sequenced material: PBMCs, taken from a glioma patient treated with radiotherapy, temozolomide or both. This clonotype was sampled from a woman aged 50 to 65 with glioma. CDR3 protein: CASSQGAFGTLAKNIQYF. The CDR3, as DNA: TGTGCCAGCAGTCAGGGGGCCTTCGGGACTTTAGCCAAAAACATTCAGTACTTC.